The rows below give T cell receptor beta chains drawn from one sample of a study of T cell responses to AZD1222 COVID-19 vaccine. Clones were sequenced by immunoSEQ multiplex PCR, and TCRdb holds only the in-frame ones, with some missing. The repertoire has 150,000 to 200,000 clones, less than 90% of them found once; the top ten carry about 1.5%. This material consisted of peripheral blood, taken on day 0 of AZD1222 vaccination. The receptors originated from an adult in good health. The CDR3 runs from the conserved cysteine through the conserved F or W. Each record gives: clone size, V gene, J gene, D gene, CDR3 protein, CDR3 DNA. A D gene is named only where the DNA matches it firmly. Not all rows give a size; the values are once, few, many and, for expanded clones, a class.

-	TRBV6-5	TRBJ1-1	-	CASRNRGMNTEAFF	TGTGCCAGCAGGAATAGGGGAATGAACACTGAAGCTTTCTTT
once	TRBV9	TRBJ2-3	-	CASSVGGPDTQYF	TGTGCCAGCAGCGTAGGGGGGCCAGATACGCAGTATTTT
once	TRBV19	TRBJ1-2	-	CASNKESYGYTF	TGTGCCAGTAATAAGGAGAGCTATGGCTACACCTTC
-	TRBV30	TRBJ1-5	-	CAWRPTGLNQPQHF	TGTGCCTGGAGGCCGACAGGTCTCAATCAGCCCCAGCATTTT
-	TRBV28	TRBJ2-3	-	CASSESLSGAIRTDTQYF	TGTGCCAGCAGTGAGAGCCTAAGCGGAGCCATTCGCACAGATACGCAGTATTTT
few	TRBV6-2/TRBV6-3	TRBJ2-7	TRBD2	CASSYSRREGSYEQYF	TGTGCCAGCAGTTACTCGAGGCGGGAGGGGAGCTACGAGCAGTACTTC
-	TRBV5-4	TRBJ1-1	-	CASSPYPGGAGRNTEAFF	TGTGCCAGCAGCCCATACCCGGGGGGGGCTGGGAGGAACACTGAAGCTTTCTTT
-	TRBV5-1	TRBJ1-6	-	CASSWTEYNSPLHF	TGCGCCAGCAGCTGGACAGAGTATAATTCACCCCTCCACTTT
few	TRBV7-2	TRBJ1-1	TRBD1	CASRGQSRRNTEAFF	TGTGCCAGCAGGGGACAGAGCCGTAGGAACACTGAAGCTTTCTTT
-	TRBV11-3	TRBJ1-1	-	CASSLSANTEAFF	TGTGCCAGCAGCTTATCAGCGAACACTGAAGCTTTCTTT
-	TRBV24-1	TRBJ1-1	-	CATSDSADSKAFF	TGTGCCACCAGTGATTCCGCGGACAGTAAAGCTTTCTTT
-	TRBV6-2/TRBV6-3	TRBJ1-5	TRBD1	CASSSGTGSQPQHF	TGTGCCAGCAGTTCCGGGACAGGGTCTCAGCCCCAGCATTTT
-	TRBV5-1	TRBJ1-2	-	CASSLDSVANYGYTF	TGCGCCAGCAGCTTAGATTCCGTAGCTAACTATGGCTACACCTTC
-	TRBV29-1	TRBJ1-1	TRBD1	CSQQGPGTEAFF	TGCAGCCAACAGGGGCCCGGGACTGAAGCTTTCTTT
once	TRBV19	TRBJ1-2	-	CASSFDRNGYTF	TGTGCCAGTAGTTTCGACAGAAATGGCTACACCTTC
-	TRBV3-1/TRBV3-2	TRBJ2-2	-	CASRRDWGFTGELFF	TGTGCCAGCCGACGGGACTGGGGGTTCACCGGGGAGCTGTTTTTT
-	TRBV3-1/TRBV3-2	TRBJ1-2	TRBD1	CASRVTGAPGGYTF	TGTGCCAGCAGGGTTACAGGGGCCCCAGGTGGCTACACCTTC
-	TRBV28	TRBJ1-2	-	CASSLPMGLVTSYTF	TGTGCCAGCAGCCTACCGATGGGCTTGGTTACTAGCTACACCTTC
-	TRBV7-8	TRBJ2-5	-	CASSLAARGETQYF	TGTGCCAGCAGCTTAGCGGCCAGGGGTGAGACCCAGTACTTC
-	TRBV14	TRBJ1-1	TRBD1	CASSQGTVYTEAFF	TGTGCCAGCAGCCAGGGGACAGTCTACACTGAAGCTTTCTTT
-	TRBV9	TRBJ1-3	TRBD1	CASSRFGDRGGNTIYF	TGTGCCAGCAGCAGATTTGGGGACAGGGGTGGAAACACCATATATTTT
-	TRBV2	TRBJ1-4	-	CASSEGGEKLFF	TGTGCCAGCAGTGAGGGCGGTGAAAAACTGTTTTTT
-	TRBV5-5	TRBJ1-1	-	CASSPRTANTEAFF	TGTGCCAGCAGCCCACGGACGGCGAACACTGAAGCTTTCTTT
-	TRBV6-5	TRBJ1-5	-	CASSYGVGGQPQHF	TGTGCCAGCAGTTACGGGGTAGGTGGACAGCCCCAGCATTTT
-	TRBV19	TRBJ2-1	TRBD2	CASSAGLAGGGYEQFF	TGTGCCAGTAGTGCTGGACTAGCGGGAGGAGGGTATGAGCAGTTCTTC
-	TRBV6-5	TRBJ1-2	-	CASRQGWGYTF	TGTGCCAGCAGGCAGGGGTGGGGCTACACCTTC
-	TRBV4-1	TRBJ1-6	TRBD1	CASSQIRDRGNSPLHF	TGCGCCAGCAGCCAGATCCGGGACAGGGGAAATTCACCCCTCCACTTT
-	TRBV4-1	TRBJ1-5	-	CASSHEQSFSNQPQHF	TGCGCCAGCAGCCACGAACAGAGCTTTAGCAATCAGCCCCAGCATTTT